Listed below are T cell receptor beta chains from one sample, sequenced in a study of cytomegalovirus exposure and HLA in healthy donors. This table comes from immunoSEQ multiplex PCR, and its TCRdb copy is limited to in-frame clones, with some not included. The sample lists under 100,000 clones, approximately 70% seen once, with approximately 15% in the top ten. Sequencing was performed on PBMCs. The receptors derive from a woman aged 45-65 years in good health and CMV-seropositive. CDR3s include the opening cysteine and the closing phenylalanine or tryptophan. The order of the fields is J gene, V gene, CDR3 protein.

TRBJ2-7 TRBV7-3 CASSLGPTGSEQYF
TRBJ1-3 TRBV5-4 CASSGSKTGPSGNTIYF
TRBJ2-1 TRBV4-1 CASSQELAGGDSYNEQFF
TRBJ1-4 TRBV9 CASSSRGGTGLEKLFF
TRBJ1-2 TRBV28 CASSLGRTGVYGYTF
TRBJ2-7 TRBV7-2 CASSSPGNKHEQYF
TRBJ1-4 TRBV7-9 CASSLVGNEKLFF
TRBJ2-7 TRBV7-8 CASRGQGRNEQYF
TRBJ2-7 TRBV27 CASGMIDSYEQYF
TRBJ2-7 TRBV7-8 CVSSPFESTSEGEQYF
TRBJ2-2 TRBV7-6 CASSLEAGVLALGELFF
TRBJ2-7 TRBV7-9 CASSLSGLASYEQYF
TRBJ1-1 TRBV7-3 CASSLESANTEAFF
TRBJ1-5 TRBV28 CASSPGQGIPHQPQHF
TRBJ1-4 TRBV7-6 CASSLGDRGRVREKLFF
TRBJ2-1 TRBV9 CASSTLAGSGNEQFF
TRBJ2-3 TRBV30 CAWSVSSGRTDTQYF
TRBJ2-7 TRBV6-1 CASSVARSSYEQYF
TRBJ1-2 TRBV27 CASRKLQGKIDGYTF
TRBJ1-1 TRBV7-8 CASSLGRRDTEAFF
TRBJ1-1 TRBV6-6 CASTSGQGNTEAFF
TRBJ2-3 TRBV5-8 CASSFEGQGEDTQYF
TRBJ2-7 TRBV5-1 CASSLIRRLEQYF
TRBJ2-7 TRBV19 CASRGGQDSYEQYF
TRBJ1-4 TRBV2 CASTEAGGTTNEKLFF
TRBJ2-1 TRBV11-2 CASSLERNEQFF
TRBJ2-2 TRBV28 CASSRASGVTGELFF
TRBJ2-1 TRBV27 CASSSTPGQTYNEQFF
TRBJ2-1 TRBV7-8 CASSLVGGSRDEQFF
TRBJ2-2 TRBV7-3 CASSLQGGGTGELFF
TRBJ1-1 TRBV10-3 CAIGGGAVTEAFF
TRBJ2-7 TRBV6-1 CASSEQGRADEQYF
TRBJ2-1 TRBV6-6 CASTKEPSGSSNEQFF
TRBJ2-7 TRBV5-1 CASSPRAGLGEQYF
TRBJ2-2 TRBV10-1 CASSLTFTGELFF
NA TRBV21-1 CASSNWPPKREPYEQYF
TRBJ2-2 TRBV5-4 CASSAYYTGELFF
TRBJ2-1 TRBV7-3 CASSPSSGSYNEQFF
TRBJ2-2 TRBV18 CASSPELAGANTGELFF
TRBJ2-1 TRBV7-2 CASSSHTGQGHNEQFF
TRBJ1-2 TRBV27 CASSRSQGRGIPGSYGYTF
TRBJ2-2 TRBV30 CAWNLGRVTGELFF
TRBJ2-1 TRBV19 CASTGLVARDEQFF
TRBJ2-3 TRBV19 CASSKGLAVTDTQYF
TRBJ2-1 TRBV9 CASGGRVHEQFF
TRBJ2-2 TRBV10-3 CAISESVDRKLNTGELFF